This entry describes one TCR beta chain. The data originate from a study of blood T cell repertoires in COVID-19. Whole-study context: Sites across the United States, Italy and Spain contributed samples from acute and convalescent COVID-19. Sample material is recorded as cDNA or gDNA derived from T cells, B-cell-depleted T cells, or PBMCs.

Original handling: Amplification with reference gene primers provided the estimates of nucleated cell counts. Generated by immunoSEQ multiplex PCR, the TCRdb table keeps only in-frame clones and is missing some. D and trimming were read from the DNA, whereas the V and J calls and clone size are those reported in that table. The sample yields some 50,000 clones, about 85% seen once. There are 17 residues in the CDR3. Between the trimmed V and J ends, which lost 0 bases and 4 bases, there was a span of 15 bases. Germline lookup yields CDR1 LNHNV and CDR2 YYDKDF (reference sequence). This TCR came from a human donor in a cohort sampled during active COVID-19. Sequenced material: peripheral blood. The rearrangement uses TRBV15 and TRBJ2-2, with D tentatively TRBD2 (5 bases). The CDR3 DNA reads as TGTGCCACCAGCAGAGATGGCCCTATTGAGGGCACCGGGGAGCTGTTTTTT. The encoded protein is CATSRDGPIEGTGELFF.